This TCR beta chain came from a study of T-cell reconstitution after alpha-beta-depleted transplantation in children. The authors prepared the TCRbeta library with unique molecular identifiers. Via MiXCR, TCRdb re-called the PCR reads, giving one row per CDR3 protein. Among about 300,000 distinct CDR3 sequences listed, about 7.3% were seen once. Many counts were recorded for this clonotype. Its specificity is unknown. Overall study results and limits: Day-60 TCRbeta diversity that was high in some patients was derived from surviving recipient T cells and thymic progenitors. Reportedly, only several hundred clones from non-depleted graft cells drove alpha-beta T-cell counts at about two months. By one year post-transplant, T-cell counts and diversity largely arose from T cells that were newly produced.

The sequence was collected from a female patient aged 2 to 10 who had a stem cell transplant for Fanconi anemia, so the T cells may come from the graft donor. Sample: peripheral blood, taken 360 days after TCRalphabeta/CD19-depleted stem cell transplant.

Written as DNA, the CDR3 is TGTGCCAGCAGCCCGAGAACCTTGCGGCCGCTAGCGGGGAAAGAGACCCAGTACTTC. Translating gives CASSPRTLRPLAGKETQYF. This chain joins TRBV4-2 and TRBJ2-5; TRBD2 matches at 9 bases. J gave up 3 bases and V 4 bases, and 18 bases lay outside the gene matches. There are 19 residues in the CDR3. Germline CDR1 is LGHNA and CDR2 is YNFKEQ.